The 15 T cell receptor beta chains presented below share a single source sample, sequenced in a study of cytomegalovirus exposure and HLA in healthy donors. The repertoire was sequenced with immunoSEQ multiplex PCR; TCRdb's copy has only in-frame clones and lacks some. The repertoire has 260,000 or so clones, around nine tenths of them found once; the top ten carry around 2.6%. The sample was PBMCs. The receptors shown here come from a man between 18 and 29 years old in good health and CMV-seronegative.

The chain employs TRBV27 and TRBJ2-7, with 8 bases identical to TRBD1. CDR1 is MNHEY, CDR2 SMNVEV, per germline (reference sequence). The J segment lost 1 base and the V segment lost 6 bases, leaving 8 bases of the junction unmatched. The CDR3 contains 15 residues. The CDR3 here is CASSHKTGDSYEQYF. CDR3 coding DNA: TGTGCCAGCAGCCACAAGACAGGGGATTCCTACGAGCAGTACTTC.

The V call is TRBV30, the J call TRBJ2-2, with D tentatively TRBD2 (6 bases). The CDR3 spans 13 residues. Germline lookup yields CDR1 GTSNPN and CDR2 SVGIG (reference sequence). V was cut by 5 bases and J by 3 bases, with 10 bases left in between. The CDR3 sequence is CAWGSGYTGELFF. The CDR3 DNA reads TGTGCCTGGGGTAGCGGATACACCGGGGAGCTGTTTTTT.

The rearrangement joins TRBV4-1 to TRBJ2-2, with TRBD2 matching 10 bases. The CDR3 sequence is 17 residues long. Germline V gives CDR1 MGHRA, CDR2 YSYEKL. The J segment lost 6 bases and the V segment lost 2 bases, leaving 9 bases of the junction unmatched. CDR3 sequence: CASSQLLGSGRAGELFF. CDR3 nucleotide sequence: TGCGCCAGCAGCCAACTTCTCGGAAGCGGGAGGGCCGGGGAGCTGTTTTTT.

V is TRBV28 and J is TRBJ1-2; D unresolved. The CDR3 sequence is 12 residues long. Germline V CDR1 and CDR2: MDHEN, SYDVKM. Trimming pared 4 bases from V and 1 base from J, leaving 4 bases between. CDR3 sequence: CASSSVNYGYTF. The CDR3, as DNA: TGTGCCAGCAGTTCCGTTAACTATGGCTACACCTTC.

The chain recombines TRBV9 with TRBJ1-6, with 7 bases identical to TRBD1. The trim removed 0 bases at V and 10 bases at J, leaving 10 bases unmatched. The CDR3 sequence is 16 residues long. CDR1 SGDLS and CDR2 YYNGEE come from the germline V gene. CDR3 sequence reads: CASSVEPDRVGSPLHF. CDR3 nucleotides: TGTGCCAGCAGCGTAGAACCCGACAGGGTGGGATCACCCCTCCACTTT.

On this clone itself: At one boundary the junction diverges from the germline segment, which might be a read error. The chain carries TRBV5-5 and TRBJ2-7; 7 bases are shared with TRBD2. There are 13 residues in the CDR3. Per the germline V gene, CDR1 is SGHKS and CDR2 is YYEKEE (reference sequence). The CDR3 loop reads CASWSGASHEQYF. CDR3 nucleotide sequence: TGTGCCAGCTGGAGCGGGGCCTCCCACGAGCAGTACTTC.

This chain's CDR3 is CASRRTGTYEQYF. The CDR3 DNA reads as TGTGCCAGCCGAAGGACAGGGACCTACGAGCAGTACTTC. V and J are TRBV16 and TRBJ2-7, with 8 bases lining up with TRBD1. The germline V gene encodes CDR1 KGHSY and CDR2 FQNENV. CDR3 length: 13 amino acids. V shed 8 bases and J 2 bases; nucleotides not matched to a gene: 5.

J is TRBJ2-2 and V is TRBV7-2; 9 bases map to TRBD1. This CDR3 region has 15 residues. Trimming cost V 0 bases and J 4 bases; bases outside gene matches: 0. CDR1 and CDR2 (germline): SGHTA, FQGNSA. In DNA form, the CDR3 reads TGTGCCAGCAGCTTAGCGGGACAGGGCACCGGGGAGCTGTTTTTT. It encodes CASSLAGQGTGELFF.

The chain recombines TRBV19 with TRBJ1-5; D ambiguous. V was cut by 2 bases and J by 3 bases, with 8 bases left in between. The CDR3 is 14 residues long. Germline V gives CDR1 LNHDA, CDR2 SQIVND (reference sequence). For the CDR3, the DNA is TGTGCCAGTAGTATAAGGAGCCACAATCAGCCCCAGCATTTT. This encodes CASSIRSHNQPQHF.

The CDR3 spells CASSTSVSYNEQFF. The CDR3 DNA reads TGTGCCAGCTCCACGTCGGTCTCCTACAATGAGCAGTTCTTC. The chain has TRBV18 and TRBJ2-1, with unresolved D. V lost 6 bases to trimming and J lost 0 bases, with 9 bases between them. Germline V gene data show CDR1 as KGHSH and CDR2 as LQKENI. The CDR3 is 14 residues long.

This rearrangement joins TRBV19 to TRBJ1-1; perhaps TRBD1 as D (6 bases). The germline CDR1 and CDR2 sequences are LNHDA and SQIVND (reference sequence). CDR3 length equals 15 residues. With 6 bases removed from V and 5 bases from J, the gap between germline ends came to 19 bases. CDR3 in DNA: TGTGCCAGTAGGACATTACAGGGCTTGTGGACTGAAGCTTTCTTT. Translation gives CASRTLQGLWTEAFF.

V gene TRBV20-1 combines with J gene TRBJ2-3; D remains ambiguous. CDR1 and CDR2 (germline): DFQATT, SNEGSKA (reference sequence). V lost 5 bases, J lost 14 bases, and 14 bases lay in between. The CDR3 length is 10 residues. CDR3 loop: CSAWVYRPYF. In DNA form, the CDR3 reads TGCAGTGCTTGGGTCTACAGACCGTATTTT.

V and J are TRBV15 and TRBJ2-7, with D possibly being TRBD2 (5 bases). CDR3 length: 13 residues. CDR1 is LNHNV, CDR2 YYDKDF, per germline (reference sequence). V was cut by 0 bases and J by 3 bases, with 6 bases left in between. CDR3 sequence: CATSRDGSYEQYF. The DNA of the CDR3 is TGTGCCACCAGCAGAGATGGGAGCTACGAGCAGTACTTC.

The V call is TRBV10-3, the J call TRBJ2-1; 14 positions match TRBD2. The CDR3 contains 15 residues. Unmatched junction bases numbered 10, after V lost 10 bases and J lost 8 bases. Germline V gene lookup returns CDR1 ENHRY and CDR2 SYGVKD. CDR3 sequence: CASKPGTSGSDEQFF. CDR3 sequence (DNA): TGTGCCAGCAAGCCCGGGACTAGCGGGAGTGATGAGCAGTTCTTC.

This chain uses TRBV28 with TRBJ1-2; 7 nucleotides match TRBD1. Germline V CDR1 and CDR2: MDHEN, SYDVKM. Trimming removed 8 bases from V and 4 bases from J; junction bases left unmatched: 13. The CDR3 runs 15 residues. CDR3 loop: CASGTDRGQIYGYTF. The CDR3 coding sequence is TGTGCCAGCGGAACCGATAGGGGACAGATCTATGGCTACACCTTC.